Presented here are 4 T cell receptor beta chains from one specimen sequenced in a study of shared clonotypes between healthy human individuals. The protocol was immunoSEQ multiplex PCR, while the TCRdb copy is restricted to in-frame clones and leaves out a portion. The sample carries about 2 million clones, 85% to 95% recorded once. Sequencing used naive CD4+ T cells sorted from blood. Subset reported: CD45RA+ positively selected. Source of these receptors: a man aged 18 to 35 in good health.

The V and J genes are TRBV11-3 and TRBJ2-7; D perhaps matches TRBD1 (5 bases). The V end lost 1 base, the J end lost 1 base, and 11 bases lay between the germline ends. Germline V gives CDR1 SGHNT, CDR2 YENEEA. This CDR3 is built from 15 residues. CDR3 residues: CASSLGQQPSYEQYF. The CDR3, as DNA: TGTGCCAGCAGCTTAGGACAGCAGCCGTCCTACGAGCAGTACTTC.

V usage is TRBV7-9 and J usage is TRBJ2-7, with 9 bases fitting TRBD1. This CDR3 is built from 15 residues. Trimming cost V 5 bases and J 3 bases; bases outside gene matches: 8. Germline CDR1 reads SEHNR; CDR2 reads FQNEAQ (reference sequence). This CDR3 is CASSVYRDRVYEQYF. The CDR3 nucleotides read TGTGCCAGCAGCGTTTACCGGGACAGGGTCTACGAGCAGTACTTC.

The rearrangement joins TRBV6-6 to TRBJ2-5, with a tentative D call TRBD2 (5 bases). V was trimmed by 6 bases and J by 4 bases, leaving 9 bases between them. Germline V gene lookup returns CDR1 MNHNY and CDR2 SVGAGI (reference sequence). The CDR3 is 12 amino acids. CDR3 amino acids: CASSRTVETQYF. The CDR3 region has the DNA TGTGCCAGCAGCAGGACTGTAGAGACCCAGTACTTC.

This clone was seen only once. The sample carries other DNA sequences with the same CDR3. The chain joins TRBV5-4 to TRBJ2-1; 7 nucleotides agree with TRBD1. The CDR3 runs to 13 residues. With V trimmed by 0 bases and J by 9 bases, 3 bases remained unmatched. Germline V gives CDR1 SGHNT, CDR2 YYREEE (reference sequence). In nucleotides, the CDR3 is TGTGCCAGCAGCTTGGGACAGGGAAGTGAGCAGTTCTTC. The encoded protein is CASSLGQGSEQFF.